This is a list of T cell receptor beta chains from one sample in a study of Graves' ophthalmopathy and Graves' hyperthyroidism. TCRdb independently ran MiXCR on the multiplex PCR reads; one entry per CDR3 protein. The sample records approximately 1.2 million distinct CDR3 sequences, roughly 35% being singletons. Sequenced input: peripheral blood or thyroid tissue (not recorded which). These TCRs come from an adult man with Graves' hyperthyroidism. Each CDR3 is given with its conserved first and last residue. The D gene is left open where the match is weak. Some rows mark clone size as missing; the rest say once, few, many or name a class of expanded clone.

abundance | j_gene | d_gene | v_gene | CDR3nt | CDR3aa
NA | TRBJ1-2 | NA | TRBV2 | TGTGCCACCCAGGGTAAAAACTATGGCTACACCTTC | CATQGKNYGYTF
few | TRBJ1-2 | TRBD1 | TRBV12-3/TRBV12-4 | TGTGCCAGCGGCCACGAGGGACAGGGGATTAACTATGGCTACACCTTC | CASGHEGQGINYGYTF
many | TRBJ2-2 | NA | TRBV10-2 | TGCGCCAGCAGCGGAGGCAGCGGGGAGCTGTTTTTT | CASSGGSGELFF
NA | TRBJ2-1 | NA | TRBV29-1 | TGCAGCGTTGCTGGGGGCGAACTCAATGAGCAGTTCTTC | CSVAGGELNEQFF
NA | TRBJ1-2 | NA | TRBV12-3/TRBV12-4 | TGTGCCAGCAGTCTGGATGTCGGGTATGGCTACACCTTC | CASSLDVGYGYTF
NA | TRBJ1-4 | NA | TRBV2 | TGTGCCAGCAGTGACGGATCTAATGAAAAACTGTTTTTT | CASSDGSNEKLFF
many | TRBJ1-5 | NA | TRBV15 | TGTGCCACCAGCACCGGGACACCAAGCAATCAGCCCCAGCATTTT | CATSTGTPSNQPQHF
NA | TRBJ1-4 | NA | TRBV20-1 | TGCAGTGCGGGCACTAATGAAAAACTGTTTTTT | CSAGTNEKLFF
NA | TRBJ1-2 | TRBD1 | TRBV29-1 | TGCAGCGTGCCTCAGGGGGCTCCTTATGGCTACACCTTC | CSVPQGAPYGYTF
few | TRBJ1-1 | NA | TRBV7-2 | TGTGCCAGCAGCCTATCAGGCAGGGTTTTGGGCACTGAAGCTTTCTTT | CASSLSGRVLGTEAFF
NA | TRBJ1-4 | TRBD1 | TRBV7-9 | TGTGCCAGCAGCCAGGGACAGAAGGAAAAACTGTTTTTT | CASSQGQKEKLFF
few | TRBJ2-7 | TRBD2 | TRBV20-1 | TGCAGTGCAAACCGACTAGCGGGGGGGGGATACGAGCAGTACTTC | CSANRLAGGGYEQYF
NA | TRBJ2-5 | NA | TRBV19 | TGTGCTATAAGAAAAGAGACCCAGTACTTC | CAIRKETQYF
many | TRBJ1-5 | NA | TRBV10-2 | TGCGCCAGCAGTTCCGGGACACAAGGTCAGCCCCAGCATTTT | CASSSGTQGQPQHF
many | TRBJ1-4 | TRBD1 | TRBV5-8 | TGTGCCAGCAGCTTGGAAGGGGGCGCGGGAAAACTGTTTTTT | CASSLEGGAGKLFF
NA | TRBJ2-7 | TRBD1 | TRBV7-9 | TGTGCCAGCAGGAAATACCGGGACAGGCCCTACGAGCAGTACTTC | CASRKYRDRPYEQYF
many | TRBJ2-7 | TRBD1 | TRBV5-1 | TGCGCCAGCAGCTTGTCCACCGGGACAGGGGGCTACGAGCAGTACTTC | CASSLSTGTGGYEQYF
few | TRBJ1-1 | NA | TRBV6-5 | TGTGCCAGCAGTTACTCCCCAGTCCCTGAAGCTTTCTTT | CASSYSPVPEAFF
few | TRBJ2-5 | NA | TRBV6-6 | TGTGCCACCGCAGAAAGGGAGACCCAGTACTTC | CATAERETQYF
NA | TRBJ1-1 | NA | TRBV7-2 | TGCGCCAGCAACCCAGGGTTGATGGACACTGAAGCTTTCTTT | CASNPGLMDTEAFF
many | TRBJ1-6 | TRBD1 | TRBV5-1 | TGCGCCAGCAGCTCACAGGGGGTGAGTTCACCCCTCCACTTT | CASSSQGVSSPLHF
NA | TRBJ2-5 | NA | TRBV15 | TGTGCCACCAGCAGCTTGGGGACACCTCAAGAGACCCAGTACTTC | CATSSLGTPQETQYF
NA | TRBJ2-7 | TRBD2 | TRBV20-1 | TGCAGTGCTAGAGATCAAGCGGGAGCCTCCTACGAGCAGTACTTC | CSARDQAGASYEQYF
few | TRBJ2-5 | NA | TRBV4-3 | TGCGCCAGCAGCCAAGAAACACAGCCACAAGAGACCCAGTACTTC | CASSQETQPQETQYF
few | TRBJ2-7 | NA | TRBV6-2/TRBV6-3 | TGTGCCAGCAGCTGGACTCTTCTAAGCTACGAGCAGTACTTC | CASSWTLLSYEQYF
NA | TRBJ2-5 | TRBD2 | TRBV10-3 | TGTGCCAGTTCACTAGCGGGAGAGGCCTACGAGACCCAGTACTTC | CASSLAGEAYETQYF
many | TRBJ2-5 | TRBD2 | TRBV27 | TGTGCCAGCAGTCATGCTAGCGGGGGGTTCGAGACCCAGTACTTC | CASSHASGGFETQYF
NA | TRBJ2-2 | NA | TRBV11-2 | TGTGCCAGCAGCCACCGGGATACACTATCATGGGCGAACACCGGGGAGCTGTTTTTT | CASSHRDTLSWANTGELFF
NA | TRBJ2-7 | TRBD1 | TRBV29-1 | TGCAGCGTCACGACAGGGGGTAAGGACGAGCAGTACTTC | CSVTTGGKDEQYF
NA | TRBJ1-1 | TRBD1 | TRBV5-5 | TGTGCCTGCCAGGGGGCGATGCCTTTGAACACTGAAGCTTTCTTT | CACQGAMPLNTEAFF
NA | TRBJ2-5 | NA | TRBV7-2 | TGTGCCAGCAGCCGCGCTGGGACCCAGTACTTC | CASSRAGTQYF
many | TRBJ2-2 | NA | TRBV7-2 | TGTGCCAGCAGCTTAGGTGGGGAAAACACCGGGGAGCTGTTTTTT | CASSLGGENTGELFF
many | TRBJ2-5 | NA | TRBV11-2 | TGTGCCAGCAGCCCCATAAGAGGAGAGACCCAGTACTTC | CASSPIRGETQYF
NA | TRBJ2-5 | TRBD2 | TRBV10-3 | TGTGCCATCAGTGGAAAAGCGGGGGGTGGGGAGACCCAGTACTTC | CAISGKAGGGETQYF
many | TRBJ2-7 | NA | TRBV9 | TGTGCCAGCAGCGTAGGTAGCTCTTTGGTCTCGGAGCAGTACTTC | CASSVGSSLVSEQYF
NA | TRBJ1-6 | NA | TRBV28 | TGTGCCAGCAGTCCCAACAGGGTAGGATATAATTCACCCCTCCACTTT | CASSPNRVGYNSPLHF
many | TRBJ1-5 | NA | TRBV20-1 | TGCAGTGCCCGGGCTTTCGGTCAGCCCCAGCATTTT | CSARAFGQPQHF
many | TRBJ2-5 | TRBD1 | TRBV20-1 | TGCAGTGCTAGAGTTAGGGGGCGCGTCCAAGAGACCCAGTACTTC | CSARVRGRVQETQYF
NA | TRBJ1-1 | TRBD1 | TRBV9 | TGTGCCAGCAGCCAAGCGGGACAGCGAGAACGTATCAGGTTT | CASSQAGQRERIRF
few | TRBJ2-5 | NA | TRBV28 | TGTGCCAGCAGTTCTGCGTTAGTCCAAGAGACCCAGTACTTC | CASSSALVQETQYF
once | TRBJ1-2 | TRBD1 | TRBV6-1 | TGTGCCAGCAGTTTGACAGGGAACTATGGCCACACCTTC | CASSLTGNYGHTF
many | TRBJ2-7 | TRBD1 | TRBV7-2 | TGTGCCAGCAGCTTTTCCTGGGGCACGACAGGGGGCACGGACGAGCAGTACTTC | CASSFSWGTTGGTDEQYF
many | TRBJ2-5 | NA | TRBV11-2 | TGTGCCAGCAGGACATGGGGACAAGCTCAAGAGACCCAGTACTTC | CASRTWGQAQETQYF
many | TRBJ1-2 | TRBD1 | TRBV29-1 | TGCAGCGTTGAAGTCAGGACAGGGGGCGCGGGCTACACCTTC | CSVEVRTGGAGYTF
NA | TRBJ2-5 | NA | TRBV7-9 | TGTGCCAGCAGCGACCAGGATGTGGGGACCCAGTACTTC | CASSDQDVGTQYF
few | TRBJ1-1 | NA | TRBV7-4 | TGTGCCAGCAGCCAAGAATCGTACACTGAAGCTTTCTTT | CASSQESYTEAFF
few | TRBJ2-7 | TRBD2 | TRBV6-5 | TGTGCCAGCAGTCCGGAACTAGCGGTGAGCTCCTACGAGCAGTACTTC | CASSPELAVSSYEQYF
many | TRBJ1-2 | NA | TRBV6-2/TRBV6-3 | TGTGCCAGCAGTTACCCAATCCGGACTGGCTACACCTTC | CASSYPIRTGYTF
NA | TRBJ1-4 | NA | TRBV10-3 | TGTGCCATCAGTAAGGACTGGGGTAATGAAAAACTGTTTTTT | CAISKDWGNEKLFF
few | TRBJ2-6 | NA | TRBV5-6 | TGTGCCAGCAGCTTGCCAGGGTCTTTC | CASSLPGSF
NA | TRBJ2-5 | TRBD2 | TRBV20-1 | TGCAGTGCCGCCGGGACTAGCGGGAGGGATACCTGGCAAGAGACCCAGTACTTC | CSAAGTSGRDTWQETQYF
many | TRBJ1-1 | NA | TRBV25-1 | TGTGCCAGCACCCGAGTAGGTAGGACTGAAGCTTTCTTT | CASTRVGRTEAFF
many | TRBJ1-5 | NA | TRBV6-5 | TGTGCCAGCTCACGGGGGCAGCCCCAGCATTTT | CASSRGQPQHF
NA | TRBJ2-7 | NA | TRBV12-3/TRBV12-4 | TGTGCCAGCAAGTCAGGGGTTTACGAGCAGTACTTC | CASKSGVYEQYF
few | TRBJ2-2 | TRBD1 | TRBV2 | TGTGCCAGCACCCCCAACACAGGGGCGACCGGGGAGCTGTTTTTT | CASTPNTGATGELFF
NA | TRBJ1-1 | TRBD1 | TRBV29-1 | TGCAGCGTTGGACAGGGACTCATGAACACTGAAGCTTTCTTT | CSVGQGLMNTEAFF
NA | TRBJ1-5 | NA | TRBV7-9 | TGTGCCAGCAGCTTAGTAGTAGGGCTGGGCAATCAGCCCCAGCATTTT | CASSLVVGLGNQPQHF
few | TRBJ1-3 | NA | TRBV19 | TGTGCCAGTAGTATGTCGGGCGGCTCTGGAAACACCATATATTTT | CASSMSGGSGNTIYF
many | TRBJ2-5 | NA | TRBV9 | TGTGCCAGCAGCGGACGACACTACCAAGAGACCCAGTACTTC | CASSGRHYQETQYF
many | TRBJ2-7 | TRBD1 | TRBV7-2 | TGTGCCAGCAGCTTAGCCGGGACAGGGCCCAGCTACGAGCAGTACTTC | CASSLAGTGPSYEQYF